This TCR beta chain was captured in a study of blood T cell repertoires in COVID-19. In the study overall: The United States, Italy and Spain provided the acute and convalescent COVID-19 samples. From T cells, B-cell-depleted T cells, or PBMCs came the material, which was cDNA or gDNA.

As handled by the study authors: Reference gene primer amplification yielded estimated nucleated cell counts. TCRdb keeps only in-frame clones here, not all; method: immunoSEQ multiplex PCR. V, J and clone size derive from that table, while D and trimming were established from the DNA sequence. The sample lists some 370,000 clones, about 87% seen once, with about 10% in the top ten. Germline assignment: CDR1 SGHRS and CDR2 YFSETQ. J lost 7 bases, V lost 4 bases, and 8 bases had no gene match. The CDR3 has 14 amino acids. This TCR was recovered from a woman aged 30 to 39 with COVID-19, enrolled during active disease. Sequenced sample: peripheral blood. The V gene is TRBV5-1, the J gene TRBJ2-3; TRBD1 agrees at 8 bases. The CDR3 region has the DNA TGCGCCAGCAGCACCGGACAGGGAGGAAATACGCAGTATTTT. Translation: CASSTGQGGNTQYF.